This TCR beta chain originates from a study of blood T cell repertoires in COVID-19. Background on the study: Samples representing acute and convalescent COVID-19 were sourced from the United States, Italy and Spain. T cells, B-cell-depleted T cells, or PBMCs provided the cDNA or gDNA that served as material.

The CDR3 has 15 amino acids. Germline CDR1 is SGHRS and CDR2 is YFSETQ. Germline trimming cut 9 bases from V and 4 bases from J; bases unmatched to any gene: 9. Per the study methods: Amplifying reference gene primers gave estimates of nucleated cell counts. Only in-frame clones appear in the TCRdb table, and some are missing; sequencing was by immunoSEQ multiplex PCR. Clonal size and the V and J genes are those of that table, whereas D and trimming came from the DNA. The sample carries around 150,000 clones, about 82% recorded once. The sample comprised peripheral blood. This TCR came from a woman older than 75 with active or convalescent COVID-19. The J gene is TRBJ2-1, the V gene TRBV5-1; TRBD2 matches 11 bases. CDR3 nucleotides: TGCGCCACCCGAAGACTAGCGGGGACATACAATGAGCAGTTCTTC. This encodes CATRRLAGTYNEQFF.